Presented here are 24 T cell receptor beta chains from one specimen sequenced in a study of T-cell memory formation after mild COVID-19. Using its own MiXCR run on the 5' RACE reads, TCRdb lists one record per CDR3 protein. The sample shows about 400,000 distinct CDR3 sequences, 20% to 30% of them seen only once. The specimen sequenced was PBMCs or a T cell subset sorted from them (not recorded which). The receptor set was obtained from an adult woman who had mild COVID-19 (a few samples of this study predate the infection). Cell type and time point are not known.

This clonotype appeared a single time. The chain joins TRBV15 to TRBJ1-5; no firm D call. CDR1 is LNHNV, CDR2 YYDKDF, per germline (reference sequence). The CDR3 has 13 amino acids. Trimming removed 0 bases at V and 11 bases at J, with 11 bases between. CDR3 in DNA: TGTGCCACCAGCAGAGATCGAACGGAGGCCCAGCATTTT. It is translated as CATSRDRTEAQHF. Combining the CDR3 with reference TRBV15 and TRBJ1-5 gives the whole variable domain DAMVIQNPRYQVTQFGKPVTLSCSQTLNHNVMYWYQQKSSQAPKLLFHYYDKDFNNEADTPDNFQSRRPNTSFCFLDIRSPGLGDTAMYLCATSRDRTEAQHFGDGTRLSIL.

This clonotype was counted a few times. J is TRBJ1-6 and V is TRBV30; 8 bases fit TRBD1. Germline values: CDR1 GTSNPN, CDR2 SVGIG (reference sequence). V gave up 3 bases and J gave up 7 bases; unmatched junction bases: 8. CDR3 size: 15 residues. The CDR3 nucleotides are TGTGCCTGGAGCTGGAGAACAGGGGGAAATTCACCCCTCCACTTT. This gives the protein CAWSWRTGGNSPLHF.

This clonotype was picked up a small number of times. The chain joins TRBV7-9 to TRBJ1-1, with D possibly TRBD1 on 6 matching bases. In germline, CDR1 is SEHNR, CDR2 FQNEAQ (reference sequence). The CDR3 covers 15 residues. Trimming removed 4 bases at V and 0 bases at J, with 12 bases between. CDR3 amino acids: CASSSGQSMNTEAFF. In DNA, the CDR3 is TGTGCCAGCAGCTCCGGACAGAGCATGAACACTGAAGCTTTCTTT.

This clonotype was detected only a few times. This rearrangement joins TRBV5-6 to TRBJ2-5; unclear D gene. CDR1 SGHDT and CDR2 YYEEEE come from the germline V gene. V gave up 2 bases and J gave up 2 bases, with 10 bases separating them. The CDR3 has 14 residues. The chain's CDR3 is CASSFRQRQETQYF. The CDR3 region has the DNA TGTGCCAGCAGCTTTAGGCAGCGACAAGAGACCCAGTACTTC.

The J gene is TRBJ2-1, the V gene TRBV30; TRBD1 agrees at 7 bases. The J segment lost 2 bases and the V segment lost 3 bases, leaving 13 bases of the junction unmatched. Per the germline V gene, CDR1 is GTSNPN and CDR2 is SVGIG (reference sequence). The CDR3 consists of 17 residues. CDR3 bases: TGTGCCTGGAGCCTCCTTGGCCGACAGGGCCCCTACAATGAGCAGTTCTTC. Amino acids: CAWSLLGRQGPYNEQFF.

This chain joins TRBV5-5 and TRBJ2-7, with 10 bases identical to TRBD1. Trimming removed 1 base from V and 6 bases from J; junction bases left unmatched: 4. CDR1 and CDR2 from the germline V gene are SGHKS and YYEKEE (reference sequence). The CDR3 has 14 residues. CDR3 residues: CASSLRDRGSEQYF. In DNA form, the CDR3 reads TGTGCCAGCAGCTTGCGGGACAGGGGAAGCGAGCAGTACTTC.

This clonotype was recorded a few times. The chain recombines TRBV5-5 with TRBJ1-1; 7 bases are shared with TRBD1. CDR3 length: 13 amino acids. J lost 3 bases, V lost 8 bases, and 7 bases had no gene match. Per the germline V gene, CDR1 is SGHKS and CDR2 is YYEKEE (reference sequence). The CDR3 sequence is CASSSDRDTEAFF. In DNA, the CDR3 is TGTGCCAGTAGTTCTGACAGGGACACTGAAGCTTTCTTT. Supplemented by reference TRBV5-5 and TRBJ1-1, the full variable domain reads DAGVTQSPTHLIKTRGQQVTLRCSPISGHKSVSWYQQVLGQGPQFIFQYYEKEERGRGNFPDRFSARQFPNYSSELNVNALLLGDSALYLCASSSDRDTEAFFGQGTRLTVV.

This clonotype was found once. The chain couples TRBV4-1 to TRBJ2-5; TRBD2 agrees at 13 bases. The J segment lost 1 base and the V segment lost 5 bases, leaving 4 bases of the junction unmatched. CDR1 MGHRA and CDR2 YSYEKL come from the germline V gene. The CDR3 runs 16 residues. Here the CDR3 reads CASSVGTSGTQETQYF. The DNA for the CDR3 is TGCGCCAGCAGCGTCGGGACTAGCGGGACCCAAGAGACCCAGTACTTC.

This chain joins TRBV6-5 and TRBJ1-1; D not resolved. The V end lost 0 bases, the J end lost 7 bases, and 12 bases lay between the germline ends. The CDR3 loop spans 14 amino acids. Germline V CDR1 and CDR2: MNHEY, SVGAGI. The CDR3 protein is CASSYSRRPVEAFF. The CDR3 coding sequence is TGTGCCAGCAGTTACTCTCGCAGACCGGTTGAAGCTTTCTTT.

This clonotype was observed a handful of times. This chain joins TRBV29-1 and TRBJ2-5; D not resolved. V was pared by 5 bases and J by 5 bases, with 6 bases between. Germline assignment: CDR1 SQVTM and CDR2 ANQGSEA. CDR3 length: 10 amino acids. CDR3 in DNA: TGCAGCGTTAATGAGGAGACCCAGTACTTC. This translates into CSVNEETQYF.

This clonotype occurred many times. V usage is TRBV5-8 and J usage is TRBJ1-1, with D hard to call. Trimming left V 4 bases short and J 5 bases short, with 6 bases between. This CDR3 region has 11 residues. Looked up from germline, CDR1 is SGHTS and CDR2 is YDEGEE. CDR3 bases: TGTGCCAGCAGCATTGTAACTGAAGCTTTCTTT. It encodes CASSIVTEAFF.

This clonotype was detected a few times. This chain connects TRBV29-1 to TRBJ2-5, with D uncertain. CDR1 is SQVTM and CDR2 is ANQGSEA in the germline V gene. V was clipped by 6 bases and J by 5 bases, with 10 bases between them. The CDR3 spans 11 residues. The CDR3 protein is CSVHEGETQYF. The CDR3 DNA follows: TGCAGCGTACATGAAGGGGAGACCCAGTACTTC.

A few counts support this clonotype. The rearrangement joins TRBV2 to TRBJ1-2; no firm D call. The V gene's germline CDR1 is SNHLY and CDR2 FYNNEI. V lost 7 bases, J lost 0 bases, and 9 bases lay in between. The CDR3 sequence is 13 residues long. The CDR3: CASTEVPNYGYTF. DNA of the CDR3: TGTGCCAGCACCGAGGTACCTAACTATGGCTACACCTTC.

The V and J genes are TRBV20-1 and TRBJ2-1; no clear D. Germline-derived CDR1 and CDR2 are DFQATT and SNEGSKA (reference sequence). Deletions cut 6 bases from V and 5 bases from J, with 8 bases between. This CDR3 is 11 amino acids long. CDR3 sequence: CSATIHNEQFF. CDR3 coding DNA: TGCAGTGCCACCATACACAATGAGCAGTTCTTC.

The chain joins TRBV7-9 to TRBJ2-5, with 9 positions matching TRBD2. Germline assignment: CDR1 SEHNR and CDR2 FQNEAQ (reference sequence). Trimming at V came to 5 bases and at J to 1 base, leaving 5 bases not matched to a gene. This CDR3 region has 15 residues. CDR3 residues: CASSTSTSGQETQYF. CDR3 nucleotide sequence: TGTGCCAGCAGCACCTCGACTAGCGGCCAAGAGACCCAGTACTTC.

The chain joins TRBV3-1 to TRBJ2-1; 10 bases are a match to TRBD1. This CDR3 spans 15 amino acids. V gave up 3 bases and J gave up 2 bases; unmatched junction bases: 1. Germline CDR1 is LGHDT and CDR2 is YNNKEL (reference sequence). The CDR3 spells CASSQGQGPYNEQFF. CDR3 DNA: TGTGCCAGCAGCCAGGGACAGGGGCCCTACAATGAGCAGTTCTTC.

This rearrangement joins TRBV20-1 to TRBJ1-3; D unclear. Trimming stripped 3 bases from V and 4 bases from J, with 10 bases between. Germline CDR1 reads DFQATT; CDR2 reads SNEGSKA (reference sequence). CDR3 size: 13 residues. In DNA, the CDR3 is TGCAGTGCTAGTGGTGGTAACGGAAACACCATATATTTT. Protein: CSASGGNGNTIYF.

This clonotype was found a few times. This rearrangement joins TRBV7-2 to TRBJ2-5, with a possible D match to TRBD2 (6 bases). This CDR3 is 16 amino acids long. Germline CDR1 is SGHTA and CDR2 is FQGNSA. Trimming removed 2 bases at V and 0 bases at J, with 13 bases between. As DNA, the CDR3 is TGTGCCAGCAGCTTACCGGGACTCAGGTACCAAGAGACCCAGTACTTC. Translating gives CASSLPGLRYQETQYF.

The chain carries TRBV6-5 and TRBJ2-7; D may be TRBD2 (6 bases). CDR3 length: 16 residues. From germline, CDR1 is MNHEY and CDR2 SVGAGI. V lost 0 bases and J lost 5, with 17 bases in between. Here the CDR3 reads CASSYSGEALWNEQYF. CDR3 sequence (DNA): TGTGCCAGCAGTTACTCGGGGGAGGCCCTCTGGAACGAGCAGTACTTC.

There are a few counts of this clonotype. The gene calls are TRBV6-1 and TRBJ1-5; D perhaps matches TRBD1 (5 bases). Trimming left V 1 base short and J 5 bases short, with 15 bases between. CDR1 and CDR2 (germline): MNHNS, SASEGT. CDR3 length: 16 residues. CDR3: CASSEEPGLAYQPQHF. DNA for the CDR3: TGTGCCAGCAGTGAAGAGCCGGGACTCGCTTATCAGCCCCAGCATTTT.

The chain has TRBV15 and TRBJ2-7; D not certain. The CDR3 loop spans 15 amino acids. Trimming stripped 0 bases from V and 5 bases from J, with 14 bases between. Germline V gene data show CDR1 as LNHNV and CDR2 as YYDKDF (reference sequence). CDR3 DNA: TGTGCCACCAGCAGAGATCGGATGGTGGGCGACGAGCAGTACTTC. Protein product: CATSRDRMVGDEQYF.

The chain employs TRBV29-1 and TRBJ1-5; 8 bases line up with TRBD1. The CDR3 is made up of 13 amino acids. Unmatched junction bases numbered 6, after V lost 6 bases and J lost 5 bases. From germline, CDR1 is SQVTM and CDR2 ANQGSEA. As DNA, the CDR3 is TGCAGCGTAACGACAGGGGTCGATCAGCCCCAGCATTTT. Translating gives CSVTTGVDQPQHF.

This clonotype was counted only a few times. The chain recombines TRBV7-6 with TRBJ2-7, with TRBD1 as a possible D gene (5 bases). Deletions cut 5 bases from V and 3 bases from J, with 14 bases between. The length of the CDR3 is 14 residues. Germline CDR1 is SGHVS and CDR2 is FNYEAQ. CDR3 in DNA: TGTGCCAGCAGCCCGCAGGACACAAACTACGAGCAGTACTTC. This translates into CASSPQDTNYEQYF.

Notes on this clonotype: The junction departs from germline at one end; a sequencing error may be responsible. This chain uses TRBV25-1 with TRBJ2-5; D is ambiguous. Germline V gene lookup returns CDR1 MGHDK and CDR2 SYGVNS. The CDR3 length is 11 residues. CDR3: CASSEGIGSHF. CDR3 in DNA: TGTGCCAGCAGTGAGGGGATTGGGTCCCACTTC.